This passage covers 9 T cell receptor beta chains from one sample sequenced in a study of graft-versus-host responses after intestinal transplantation (TCRdb year 2021). To isolate intraepithelial and lamina propria lymphocytes from graft specimens, dithiothreitol, EDTA incubations and collagenase D digestion were used. Libraries were constructed by the immunoSEQ multiplex PCR assay. In its TCRdb copy, this immuneACCESS table keeps in-frame sequences only and misses some clones. Where compared with another copy, unresolved V genes explain less than half of these, and the others have no known cause. The sample table holds thousands of clones, of which about 80% were seen once. The ten largest clonotypes hold approximately 8% of the sample. The sample consisted of ileum tissue, taken 307 days after intestinal transplant. The origin of the receptors is a human patient who received an intestinal transplant, so some T cells may come from the graft donor.

This chain uses TRBV5-6 with TRBJ2-7; D is undetermined. This CDR3 has 13 residues. The V end lost 0 bases, the J end lost 5 bases, and 9 bases lay between the germline ends. CDR1 is SGHDT and CDR2 is YYEEEE in the germline V gene. The CDR3 reads CASSLDSSHEQYF. Written as DNA, the CDR3 is TGTGCCAGCAGCTTGGACTCATCCCACGAGCAGTACTTC.

This clone was seen only a few times. V gene TRBV5-5 combines with J gene TRBJ1-2; D is uncertain. The ends were cut back, 0 bases at V and 3 bases at J, with 3 bases in the middle. This CDR3 is built from 12 residues. Per germline, CDR1 SGHKS and CDR2 YYEKEE (reference sequence). The CDR3 DNA follows: TGTGCCAGCAGCTTGGCCGACTATGGCTACACCTTC. It encodes CASSLADYGYTF.

The chain employs TRBV6-4 and TRBJ2-3; TRBD2 aligns across 10 bases. The CDR3 covers 15 residues. Trimming cost V 4 bases and J 1 base; bases outside gene matches: 2. Germline assignment: CDR1 MRHNA and CDR2 SNTAGT. The DNA for the CDR3 is TGTGCCAGCAGTGGTACTAGCGGGGGCACAGATACGCAGTATTTT. The encoded protein is CASSGTSGGTDTQYF.

The chain recombines TRBV7-3 with TRBJ2-2, with 8 positions matching TRBD2. The germline CDR1 and CDR2 sequences are SGHTA and FQGTGA. V lost 2 bases to trimming and J lost 2 bases; unmatched junction nucleotides: 7. The CDR3 consists of 17 residues. This CDR3 is CASSLGSSGINTGELFF. CDR3 DNA sequence: TGTGCCAGCAGCTTAGGTAGTAGCGGGATAAACACCGGGGAGCTGTTTTTT. Variable domain in full (rest from reference TRBV7-3 and TRBJ2-2): GAGVSQTPSNKVTEKGKYVELRCDPISGHTALYWYRQSLGQGPEFLIYFQGTGAADDSGLPNDRFFAVRPEGSVSTLKIQRTERGDSAVYLCASSLGSSGINTGELFFGEGSRLTVL.

The chain employs TRBV7-9 and TRBJ2-6; 7 bases fit TRBD1. The J segment lost 0 bases and the V segment lost 0 bases, leaving 5 bases of the junction unmatched. The CDR3 is 18 residues long. Germline loops: CDR1 SEHNR, CDR2 FQNEAQ (reference sequence). DNA of the CDR3: TGTGCCAGCAGCTTAGCGAGGGACAGTTCCTCTGGGGCCAACGTCCTGACTTTC. Protein sequence: CASSLARDSSSGANVLTF.

For this clone: At one of its ends the junction is not consistent with the germline gene, which may arise from a read error. The V and J genes are TRBV7-2 and TRBJ2-2, with TRBD2 identical over 16 bases. The CDR3 runs to 20 residues. CDR1 is SGHTA, CDR2 FQGNSA, per germline. The CDR3 nucleotides are TGTGCCAGCAGCTTAGCGGGACTAGGGACTAGCGGGGGGGCCACCGGGAAGCTGTTTTTT. Translating it yields CASSLAGLGTSGGATGKLFF.

The chain joins TRBV5-6 to TRBJ1-2, with unresolved D. This CDR3 spans 12 amino acids. V was pared by 0 bases and J by 4 bases, with 4 bases between. Germline values: CDR1 SGHDT, CDR2 YYEEEE. The CDR3 here is CASSLGGYGYTF. For the CDR3, the DNA is TGTGCCAGCAGCTTGGGGGGCTATGGCTACACCTTC.

The chain employs TRBV21-1 and TRBJ1-5. TRBV21-1 has pseudogene status. The CDR3 runs 20 residues. CDR3 bases: TGTGCCAGCAGCATCGAACGTCGGACGGTACCTGAATATAGCAATCAGCCCCAGCATTTT. Translating it yields CASSIERRTVPEYSNQPQHF.

V and J are TRBV27 and TRBJ2-3, with TRBD2 identical over 8 bases. V lost 8 bases to trimming and J lost 1 base; unmatched junction nucleotides: 8. Germline-derived CDR1 and CDR2 are MNHEY and SMNVEV (reference sequence). The CDR3 runs to 15 residues. The CDR3 bases are TGTGCCAGCCGAGCGGGAGTGGGCGGCACAGATACGCAGTATTTT. It encodes CASRAGVGGTDTQYF.